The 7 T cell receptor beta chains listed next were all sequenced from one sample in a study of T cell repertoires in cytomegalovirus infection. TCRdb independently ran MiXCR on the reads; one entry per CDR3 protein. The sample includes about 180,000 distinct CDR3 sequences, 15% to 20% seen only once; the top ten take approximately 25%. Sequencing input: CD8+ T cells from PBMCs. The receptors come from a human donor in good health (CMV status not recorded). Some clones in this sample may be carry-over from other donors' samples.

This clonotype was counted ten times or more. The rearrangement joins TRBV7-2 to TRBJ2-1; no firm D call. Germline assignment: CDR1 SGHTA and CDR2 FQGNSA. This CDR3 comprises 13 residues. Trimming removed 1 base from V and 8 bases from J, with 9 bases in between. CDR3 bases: TGTGCCAGCAGCTTAGGTACTCGGTATGAGCAGTTCTTC. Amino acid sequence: CASSLGTRYEQFF.

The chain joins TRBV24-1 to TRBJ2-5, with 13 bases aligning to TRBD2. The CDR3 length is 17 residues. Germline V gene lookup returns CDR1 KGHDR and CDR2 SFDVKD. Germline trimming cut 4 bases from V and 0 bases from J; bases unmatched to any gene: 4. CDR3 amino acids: CATSDSTSGGDQETQYF. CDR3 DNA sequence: TGTGCCACCAGTGACAGCACTAGCGGGGGGGACCAAGAGACCCAGTACTTC.

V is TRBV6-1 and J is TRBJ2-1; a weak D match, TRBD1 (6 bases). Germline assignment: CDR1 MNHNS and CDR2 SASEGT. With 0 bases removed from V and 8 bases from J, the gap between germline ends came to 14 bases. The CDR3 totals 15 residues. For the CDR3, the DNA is TGTGCCAGCAGTGAAGCGAGAACAGGGATCGATGAGCAGTTCTTC. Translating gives CASSEARTGIDEQFF.

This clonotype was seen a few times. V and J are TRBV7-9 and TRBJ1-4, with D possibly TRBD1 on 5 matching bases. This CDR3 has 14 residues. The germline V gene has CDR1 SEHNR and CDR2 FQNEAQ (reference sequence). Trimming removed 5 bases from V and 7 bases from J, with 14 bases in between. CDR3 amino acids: CASSDSGGREKLFF. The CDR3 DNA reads TGTGCCAGCAGCGACAGCGGAGGGCGTGAAAAACTGTTTTTT.

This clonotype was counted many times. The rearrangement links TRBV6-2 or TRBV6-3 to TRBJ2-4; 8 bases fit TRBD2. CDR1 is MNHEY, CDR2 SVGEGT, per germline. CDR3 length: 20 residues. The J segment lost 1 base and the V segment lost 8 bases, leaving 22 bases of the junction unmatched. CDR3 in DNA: TGTGCCAGCCAAACAGTCGCGGGGGGACACCCCAAGAGGGCCAAAAACATTCAGTACTTC. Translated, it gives CASQTVAGGHPKRAKNIQYF.

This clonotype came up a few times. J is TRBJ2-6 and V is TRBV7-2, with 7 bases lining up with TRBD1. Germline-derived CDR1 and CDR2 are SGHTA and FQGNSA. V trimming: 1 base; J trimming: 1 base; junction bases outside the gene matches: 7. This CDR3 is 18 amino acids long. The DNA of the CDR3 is TGTGCCAGCAGCTTAGTGACAGGGCGTTATTCTGGGGCCAACGTCCTGACTTTC. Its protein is CASSLVTGRYSGANVLTF.

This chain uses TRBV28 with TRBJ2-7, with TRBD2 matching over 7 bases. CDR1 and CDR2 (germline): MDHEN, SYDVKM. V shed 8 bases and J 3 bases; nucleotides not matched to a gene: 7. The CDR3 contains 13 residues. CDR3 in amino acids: CASVGLVNYEQYF. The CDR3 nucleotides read TGTGCCAGCGTAGGACTAGTTAACTACGAGCAGTACTTC.